This T cell receptor (beta chain) was profiled in a study of radiotherapy plus CTLA-4 blockade in lung cancer. Study-wide results and limits: There was expansion of tumor-derived TCR clones in blood after radiotherapy plus ipilimumab.

Generated by immunoSEQ multiplex PCR, the TCRdb table keeps only in-frame clones and is missing some. The sample lists about 49,000 clones, nearly 90% occurring once. The CDR3 runs 14 residues. Germline values: CDR1 MNHEY, CDR2 SMNVEV (reference sequence). With 3 bases removed from V and 1 base from J, the gap between germline ends came to 9 bases. As to this clone: The antigen is unknown.

The sample was peripheral blood, taken from a patient treated with radiotherapy plus ipilimumab. This clonotype was obtained from a human donor with non-small cell lung cancer whose response to radiotherapy plus ipilimumab could not be evaluated. The chain uses TRBV27 and TRBJ1-1, with D tentatively TRBD1 (6 bases). CDR3 nucleotides: TGTGCCAGCAGTTTCTGGGGACAGAACACTGAAGCTTTCTTT. Protein product: CASSFWGQNTEAFF.